The text below deals with one TCR beta chain. Its antigen remains unknown. The data are from a study of Graves' ophthalmopathy and Graves' hyperthyroidism. Study context: The stable label applied to hyperthyroidism with no ophthalmopathy within 18 months of follow-up.

The CDR3 extends over 13 amino acids. CDR1 SGHTA and CDR2 FQGTGA come from the germline V gene. Amplified TCR beta CDR3 regions were obtained using RNA transcripts as template. HTBI-primed RT-PCR formed the first round, and a multiplex PCR formed the second. A single record per CDR3 protein comes from TCRdb applying MiXCR to the multiplex PCR reads. The sample lists around 520,000 distinct CDR3 sequences, just under 40% occurring once. Study conclusions and caveats: The authors also found most expanded thyroid clonotypes above 0.001 frequency in blood.

Lactation, pregnancy, uncontrolled infections and other autoimmune diseases were all grounds for excluding patients. The authors diagnosed from clinical symptoms, serum thyroxine, TRAb, thyroid ultrasound and orbital computed tomography. The rearrangement joins TRBV7-3 to TRBJ2-7; D unresolved. The J call is in doubt because the DNA end fits TRBJ2-1 better. The sample comprised peripheral blood or thyroid tissue (not recorded which). This receptor was taken from an adult man with Graves' hyperthyroidism. This CDR3 reads CASSLGRYNEQFF. CDR3 nucleotide sequence: TGTGCCAGCAGCTTAGGCAGATACAATGAGCAGTTCTTC.